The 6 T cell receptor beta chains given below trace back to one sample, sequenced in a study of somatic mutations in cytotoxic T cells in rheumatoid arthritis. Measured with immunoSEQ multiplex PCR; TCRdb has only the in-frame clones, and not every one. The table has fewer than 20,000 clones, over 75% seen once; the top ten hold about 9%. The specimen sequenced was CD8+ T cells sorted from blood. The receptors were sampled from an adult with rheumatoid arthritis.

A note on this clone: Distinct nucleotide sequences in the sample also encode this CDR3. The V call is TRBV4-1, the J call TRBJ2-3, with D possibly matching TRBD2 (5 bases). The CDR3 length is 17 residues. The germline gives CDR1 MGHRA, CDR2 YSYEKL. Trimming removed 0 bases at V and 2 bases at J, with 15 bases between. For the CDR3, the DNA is TGCGCCAGCAGCCAAGAAGGGCCCAGCGGCTACACAGATACGCAGTATTTT. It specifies CASSQEGPSGYTDTQYF.

CDR3 DNA: TGTGCCAGCAGGTCCCCTCAGGGGAGCTCCTACAATGAGCAGTTCTTC. Amino acid sequence: CASRSPQGSSYNEQFF. The V call is TRBV27, the J call TRBJ2-1; D may be TRBD1 (6 bases). The ends were cut back, 6 bases at V and 0 bases at J, with 15 bases in the middle. Germline V gene data show CDR1 as MNHEY and CDR2 as SMNVEV (reference sequence). The CDR3 is 16 amino acids.

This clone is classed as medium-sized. The CDR3 nucleotides read TGTGCCAGCACGATGGACAGGGGCGGCTACACCTTC. Protein: CASTMDRGGYTF. The chain couples TRBV5-6 to TRBJ1-2, with 9 nucleotides matching TRBD1. With V trimmed by 6 bases and J by 8 bases, 5 bases remained unmatched. The CDR3 runs 12 residues. CDR1 and CDR2 from the germline V gene are SGHDT and YYEEEE. Combining the CDR3 with reference TRBV5-6 and TRBJ1-2 gives the whole variable domain DAGVTQSPTHLIKTRGQQVTLRCSPKSGHDTVSWYQQALGQGPQFIFQYYEEEERQRGNFPDRFSGHQFPNYSSELNVNALLLGDSALYLCASTMDRGGYTFGSGTRLTVV.

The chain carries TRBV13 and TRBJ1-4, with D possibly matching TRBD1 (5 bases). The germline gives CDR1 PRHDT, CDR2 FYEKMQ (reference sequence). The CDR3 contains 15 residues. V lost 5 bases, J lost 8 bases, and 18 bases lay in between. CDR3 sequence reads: CASSPDGRGGEKLFF. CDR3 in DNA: TGTGCCAGCAGCCCTGATGGGCGGGGCGGCGAAAAACTGTTTTTT.

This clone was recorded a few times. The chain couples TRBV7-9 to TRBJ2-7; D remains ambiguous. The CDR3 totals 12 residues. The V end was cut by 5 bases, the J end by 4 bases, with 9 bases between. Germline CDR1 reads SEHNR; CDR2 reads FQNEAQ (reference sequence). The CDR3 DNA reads TGTGCCAGCAGCGAAGTCATTTACGAGCAGTACTTC. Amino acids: CASSEVIYEQYF.

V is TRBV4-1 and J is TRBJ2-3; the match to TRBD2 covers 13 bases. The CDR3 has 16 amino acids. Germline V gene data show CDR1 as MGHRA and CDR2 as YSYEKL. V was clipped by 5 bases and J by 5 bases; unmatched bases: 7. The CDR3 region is CASSRTSGSTVDTQYF. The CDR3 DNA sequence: TGCGCCAGCAGCAGGACTAGCGGGAGTACGGTAGATACGCAGTATTTT.